This entry lists 24 T cell receptor beta chains sequenced from one sample in a study of cytotoxic CD8 clonotypes in ibrutinib-treated CLL. Assay: immunoSEQ multiplex PCR; the TCRdb copy retains only in-frame clones and omits some. The profile shows about 120,000 clones, 58% of them singletons. This specimen was PBMCs, taken after 24 months of ibrutinib treatment. All receptors derive from a human donor with chronic lymphocytic leukemia.

This chain connects TRBV4-2 to TRBJ1-1; D gene ambiguous. Germline V gene lookup returns CDR1 LGHNA and CDR2 YNFKEQ. V lost 4 bases and J 0 bases, leaving 9 bases between the germline ends. The length of the CDR3 is 14 residues. The CDR3 DNA follows: TGTGCCAGCAGCCCTGAGAGGCTGAACACTGAAGCTTTCTTT. Its translation: CASSPERLNTEAFF.

The gene calls are TRBV30 and TRBJ1-4; D might be TRBD1 (5 bases). From germline, CDR1 is GTSNPN and CDR2 SVGIG (reference sequence). The CDR3 runs 14 residues. Trimming stripped 4 bases from V and 3 bases from J, with 12 bases between. CDR3 in amino acids: CAWKGAGANEKLFF. As DNA, the CDR3 is TGTGCCTGGAAAGGGGCGGGGGCTAATGAAAAACTGTTTTTT. The whole variable domain, filled in from reference TRBV30 and TRBJ1-4, reads SQTIHQWPATLVQPVGSPLSLECTVEGTSNPNLYWYRQAAGRGLQLLFYSVGIGQISSEVPQNLSASRPQDRQFILSSKKLLLSDSGFYLCAWKGAGANEKLFFGSGTQLSVL.

This clone was observed a few times. The chain is built from TRBV7-2 and TRBJ1-5; D uncertain. The V gene lost 2 bases and the J gene lost 4 bases, with 9 bases spanning the gap. CDR1 and CDR2 (germline): SGHTA, FQGNSA. The CDR3 sequence is 14 residues long. The CDR3 loop reads CASSLNSPNQPQHF. DNA of the CDR3: TGTGCCAGCAGCTTAAACAGCCCTAATCAGCCCCAGCATTTT.

In this sample, this clone turned up a few times. The chain couples TRBV6-6 to TRBJ1-4, with D possibly being TRBD1 (6 bases). Trimming pared 2 bases from V and 7 bases from J, leaving 8 bases between. CDR1 and CDR2 (germline): MNHNY, SVGAGI (reference sequence). This CDR3 region has 13 residues. This chain's CDR3 is CASSYRDTEKLFF. The DNA of the CDR3 is TGTGCCAGCAGTTACCGGGACACTGAAAAACTGTTTTTT.

This clone was observed a handful of times. The chain joins TRBV9 to TRBJ2-5, with 9 nucleotides matching TRBD2. J was trimmed by 2 bases and V by 4 bases; bases with no gene match: 6. Germline V lookup: CDR1 SGDLS, CDR2 YYNGEE. CDR3 size: 15 residues. The CDR3 coding sequence is TGTGCCAGCAGCACCTCTAGCGGGGTACAAGAGACCCAGTACTTC. It yields the protein CASSTSSGVQETQYF. Full variable domain (missing parts from reference TRBV9 and TRBJ2-5): DSGVTQTPKHLITATGQRVTLRCSPRSGDLSVYWYQQSLDQGLQFLIQYYNGEERAKGNILERFSAQQFPDLHSELNLSSLELGDSALYFCASSTSSGVQETQYFGPGTRLLVL.

The V call is TRBV7-2, the J call TRBJ2-3; TRBD1 aligns across 8 bases. Germline values: CDR1 SGHTA, CDR2 FQGNSA. The CDR3 covers 14 residues. The trim removed 5 bases at V and 5 bases at J, leaving 6 bases unmatched. DNA for the CDR3: TGTGCCAGCAGCCTCGGACAGGGACGAGATACGCAGTATTTT. It specifies CASSLGQGRDTQYF.

The rearrangement uses TRBV6-5 and TRBJ2-4, with unresolved D. V lost 0 bases, J lost 0 bases, and 6 bases lay in between. The CDR3 runs 15 residues. Germline V lookup: CDR1 MNHEY, CDR2 SVGAGI. The chain's CDR3 is CASSYSALAKNIQYF. Here the CDR3 DNA reads TGTGCCAGCAGTTACTCGGCTTTAGCCAAAAACATTCAGTACTTC.

The rearrangement joins TRBV4-1 to TRBJ2-6, with a weak D call TRBD1 (6 bases). CDR3 length: 15 amino acids. The germline CDR1 and CDR2 sequences are MGHRA and YSYEKL. V gave up 2 bases and J gave up 4 bases, with 9 bases separating them. CDR3 sequence: CASSQTGPGANVLTF. The CDR3 DNA follows: TGCGCCAGCAGCCAAACAGGGCCAGGGGCCAACGTCCTGACTTTC.

This chain links TRBV5-1 with TRBJ2-7; 7 nucleotides agree with TRBD2. The CDR3 contains 14 residues. The germline V gene has CDR1 SGHRS and CDR2 YFSETQ. The junction had 8 bases not matched to a gene; V was cut back by 2 bases and J by 6 bases. The chain's CDR3 is CASSFSLPGGEQYF. The CDR3 DNA follows: TGCGCCAGCAGCTTTTCACTTCCGGGGGGCGAGCAGTACTTC.

J is TRBJ2-5 and V is TRBV30, with D unclear. V lost 3 bases and J lost 5, with 7 bases in between. Germline loops: CDR1 GTSNPN, CDR2 SVGIG (reference sequence). The CDR3 consists of 11 residues. The CDR3 nucleotides are TGTGCCTGGAGGGATCGGGAGACCCAGTACTTC. It yields the protein CAWRDRETQYF.

This clone was seen repeatedly, ten times or more. This rearrangement joins TRBV18 to TRBJ1-2, with 7 bases fitting TRBD1. Germline-derived CDR1 and CDR2 are KGHSH and LQKENI. CDR3 size: 12 residues. The V and J ends lost 3 bases and 10 bases, in that order; junction bases with no gene match: 5. In nucleotides, the CDR3 is TGTGCCAGCTCACCGGACAGGAAAGACTACACCTTC. Translation gives CASSPDRKDYTF.

The gene calls are TRBV5-4 and TRBJ1-1, with TRBD1 matching over 11 bases. The CDR3 runs to 15 residues. Trimming at V came to 3 bases and at J to 4 bases, leaving 5 bases not matched to a gene. The V gene's germline CDR1 is SGHNT and CDR2 YYREEE (reference sequence). CDR3 residues: CASSSPGTGGTEAFF. In nucleotides, the CDR3 is TGTGCCAGCAGCTCGCCCGGGACAGGGGGCACTGAAGCTTTCTTT.

The gene calls are TRBV19 and TRBJ1-2; 10 positions match TRBD1. The CDR3 extends over 15 amino acids. The germline V gene has CDR1 LNHDA and CDR2 SQIVND (reference sequence). The V segment lost 3 bases and the J segment 4 bases; nucleotides outside the gene matches: 5. The CDR3 DNA reads TGTGCCAGTAGTATCCTGACAGGGGGCAGCTATGGCTACACCTTC. Amino acid sequence: CASSILTGGSYGYTF.

The chain links TRBV5-1 to TRBJ1-2, with D unclear. Per the germline V gene, CDR1 is SGHRS and CDR2 is YFSETQ. This CDR3 contains 15 residues. V dropped 4 bases and J dropped 1 base, with 14 bases sitting between them. In DNA, the CDR3 is TGCGCCAGCAGCAAAGACCCGGCGTTTAACTATGGCTACACCTTC. It specifies CASSKDPAFNYGYTF.

Turning to this clone: The junction departs from the called germline gene at one end, perhaps through a read error. The J gene is TRBJ2-5, the V gene TRBV6-6; TRBD1 is a possible D gene (5 bases). Germline V gene sequence: CDR1 MNHNY, CDR2 SVGAGI (reference sequence). The CDR3 extends over 14 amino acids. In nucleotides, the CDR3 is TGTGCCAGCAGTTACTCGCAGGGCCAAAAGACCCAGTACTTC. Its translation: CASSYSQGQKTQYF.

The chain combines TRBV4-1 with TRBJ1-1; 7 bases match TRBD1. Germline V gene sequence: CDR1 MGHRA, CDR2 YSYEKL. The V segment lost 4 bases and the J segment 4 bases; nucleotides outside the gene matches: 6. This CDR3 region has 14 residues. The CDR3 sequence is CASSPYSGGTEAFF. CDR3 coding DNA: TGCGCCAGCAGCCCCTACTCAGGGGGCACTGAAGCTTTCTTT.

The V call is TRBV19, the J call TRBJ2-7; D unresolved. V lost 5 bases to trimming and J lost 0 bases, with 11 bases between them. CDR3 length: 14 residues. Germline CDR1 LNHDA, CDR2 SQIVND (reference sequence). CDR3 loop: CASSGTGNSYEQYF. CDR3 coding DNA: TGTGCCAGTAGTGGTACGGGCAACTCCTACGAGCAGTACTTC.

In its sample, this clone was seen a few times. This rearrangement joins TRBV2 to TRBJ2-7; TRBD1 agrees at 8 bases. V lost 10 bases to trimming and J lost 4 bases; unmatched junction nucleotides: 12. Germline CDR1 reads SNHLY; CDR2 reads FYNNEI. The CDR3 runs to 14 residues. The CDR3, as DNA: TGTGCCAACCGATTGGGGACAGGCTTTTACGAGCAGTACTTC. It codes for CANRLGTGFYEQYF.

The V call is TRBV9, the J call TRBJ2-2, with 8 bases identical to TRBD2. CDR3 length: 15 amino acids. Germline V CDR1 and CDR2: SGDLS, YYNGEE. V was clipped by 2 bases and J by 6 bases; unmatched bases: 6. The CDR3 reads CASSVLGLAPGELFF. CDR3 in DNA: TGTGCCAGCAGCGTCCTCGGACTAGCACCCGGGGAGCTGTTTTTT.

The chain employs TRBV28 and TRBJ1-1, with D uncertain. This CDR3 has 12 residues. Per the germline V gene, CDR1 is MDHEN and CDR2 is SYDVKM. The ends were cut back, 8 bases at V and 1 base at J, with 8 bases in the middle. In nucleotides, the CDR3 is TGTGCCAGCCAGCTACCGAACACTGAAGCTTTCTTT. As protein: CASQLPNTEAFF.

This chain's CDR3 is CSVDQRQGSPEAFF. The DNA for the CDR3 is TGCAGCGTTGACCAAAGACAGGGATCTCCTGAAGCTTTCTTT. The chain joins TRBV29-1 to TRBJ1-1; TRBD1 aligns across 7 bases. The CDR3 extends over 14 amino acids. Germline loops: CDR1 SQVTM, CDR2 ANQGSEA. Germline trimming cut 3 bases from V and 6 bases from J; bases unmatched to any gene: 10.

J is TRBJ2-5 and V is TRBV7-9; D is perhaps TRBD1 (6 bases). V lost 6 bases to trimming and J lost 5 bases, with 19 bases between them. Germline V gives CDR1 SEHNR, CDR2 FQNEAQ (reference sequence). The CDR3 has 15 residues. This CDR3 reads CASSYNKQGPETQYF. The CDR3 DNA reads as TGTGCCAGCAGTTACAATAAACAGGGACCGGAGACCCAGTACTTC.

The chain recombines TRBV6-5 with TRBJ2-5, with a weak D call TRBD1 (6 bases). This CDR3 contains 15 residues. V was pared by 1 base and J by 0 bases, with 9 bases between. The V gene's germline CDR1 is MNHEY and CDR2 SVGAGI. CDR3 region: CASSYFGQNQETQYF. CDR3 in DNA: TGTGCCAGCAGTTACTTCGGACAGAACCAAGAGACCCAGTACTTC.

The chain links TRBV6-6 to TRBJ1-1; TRBD1 aligns across 7 bases. CDR3 length: 13 amino acids. V dropped 5 bases and J dropped 6; count of bases not matched to a gene: 6. In germline, CDR1 is MNHNY, CDR2 SVGAGI (reference sequence). The CDR3 here is CASSTNRGPEAFF. CDR3 DNA: TGTGCCAGCAGTACCAACAGGGGTCCTGAAGCTTTCTTT.